Detailed here is one T cell receptor beta chain. Its antigen is unidentified. V was shortened by 6 bases and J by 8 bases, with 16 bases between the two germline ends. The length of the CDR3 is 13 residues. Germline CDR1 reads MNHEY; CDR2 reads SMNVEV (reference sequence). The source of the sample is a study of cytomegalovirus exposure and HLA in healthy donors. Study-level information: Previous work identified roughly 120 million unique TCR beta sequences from approximately 190 million T cells.

This PCR relied on a set of 60 Vbeta primers and 13 Jbeta primers. The repertoire was sequenced with immunoSEQ multiplex PCR; TCRdb's copy has only in-frame clones and lacks some. This sample has around 180,000 clones; around 77% occur once, and the top ten carry around 2.5%. As for the donors, each was a healthy bone marrow donor. General study results and limits: In a later analysis, at a false discovery rate of 0.05, about 17,000 TCR beta sequences matched HLA alleles.

The rearrangement uses TRBV27 and TRBJ1-2, with D perhaps matching TRBD1 (6 bases). This TCR was sampled from a man aged 55 to 69 in good health and CMV-seronegative. Input material: PBMCs. DNA for the CDR3: TGTGCCAGCAGCCCCCGGGAGGGGGACGGCTACACCTTC. Amino acid sequence: CASSPREGDGYTF.